A single sample is the source of the 18 T cell receptor beta chains below, sequenced in a study of shared clonotypes between healthy human individuals (dated by TCRdb to about 2020). CD8 naive samples were CD45RO-negative cells positively selected for CCR7, giving a CD45RA+CCR7+ population that excluded TemRA cells. Library method: the immunoSEQ multiplex PCR assay. TCRdb carries this immuneACCESS record with in-frame sequences only. Its versions omit some clonotypes, under half of them owing to an unresolved V gene in the studies checked, with the rest unexplained. Counted in this sample were some 2.1 million clones; around 95% of them appeared once. The ten largest clones take up 1.5% to 2% of the sample. Sequencing used naive CD8+ T cells from PBMCs. According to the study, the label for this sample's cell subset or site signals: CD45RA+CCR7+. These receptors all stem from a man younger than 35 in good health. Some clones in this sample may be carry-over from other donors' samples.

The chain is built from TRBV27 and TRBJ2-3; 12 bases align to TRBD2. The germline V gene has CDR1 MNHEY and CDR2 SMNVEV (reference sequence). V shed 3 bases and J 0 bases; nucleotides not matched to a gene: 4. This CDR3 has 17 amino acids. The CDR3 nucleotides are TGTGCCAGCAGTTTTCGACTAGCGGGGGCTAGCACAGATACGCAGTATTTT. As protein: CASSFRLAGASTDTQYF.

The gene calls are TRBV27 and TRBJ2-6, with D maybe TRBD2 (6 bases). V lost 5 bases and J lost 1, with 9 bases in between. CDR1 is MNHEY, CDR2 SMNVEV, per germline (reference sequence). The CDR3 is 15 amino acids. CDR3 residues: CASSPAGSGANVLTF. The CDR3 DNA reads as TGTGCCAGCAGTCCCGCGGGATCTGGGGCCAACGTCCTGACTTTC. Full variable domain (outside the CDR3, taken from reference TRBV27 and TRBJ2-6): EAQVTQNPRYLITVTGKKLTVTCSQNMNHEYMSWYRQDPGLGLRQIYYSMNVEVTDKGDVPEGYKVSRKEKRNFPLILESPSPNQTSLYFCASSPAGSGANVLTFGAGSRLTVL.

V gene TRBV11-2 combines with J gene TRBJ2-1; 9 nucleotides match TRBD2. The CDR3 loop spans 16 amino acids. After removal of 4 bases from V and 7 bases from J, the junction contained 11 bases not matched to a gene. Germline loops: CDR1 SGHAT, CDR2 FQNNGV. The CDR3 nucleotides read TGTGCCAGCAGCTCCAGAGCCGGGACTAGCAGGAATGAGCAGTTCTTC. Its protein product is CASSSRAGTSRNEQFF.

In the case of this clone: In the same sample, other DNA sequences code for this CDR3. The DNA for the CDR3 is TGTGCCAGCAGCTTGGGGGGCAATACCTACGAGCAGTACTTC. This translates into CASSLGGNTYEQYF. The chain joins TRBV5-6 to TRBJ2-7; D possibly corresponds to TRBD1 (5 bases). There are 14 residues in the CDR3. The germline gives CDR1 SGHDT, CDR2 YYEEEE. Trimming left V 0 bases short and J 2 bases short, with 9 bases between.

CDR3: CASSEAGGIRETQYF. CDR3 in DNA: TGTGCCAGCAGTGAAGCGGGGGGGATTCGGGAGACCCAGTACTTC. This sequence joins TRBV2 and TRBJ2-5, with 7 bases matching TRBD2. Germline V gene sequence: CDR1 SNHLY, CDR2 FYNNEI. The CDR3 sequence is 15 residues long. J gave up 5 bases and V 0 bases, and 6 bases lay outside the gene matches.

V is TRBV5-3 and J is TRBJ1-1; 7 bases are shared with TRBD1. TRBV5-3 is sorted into the ORF group, with uncertain function. CDR3 length: 14 residues. With V trimmed by 7 bases and J by 2 bases, 8 bases remained unmatched. As DNA, the CDR3 is TGTGCCAGACCTCCGGACAGGCGAAACACTGAAGCTTTCTTT. This gives the protein CARPPDRRNTEAFF.

The chain is built from TRBV2 and TRBJ2-1, with D perhaps matching TRBD2 (5 bases). Trimming shortened V by 7 bases and J by 12 bases, and 19 bases separated the two germline ends. The CDR3 totals 13 residues. The germline V gene has CDR1 SNHLY and CDR2 FYNNEI. The CDR3 DNA sequence: TGTGCCAGCATTAGAACTAGGGAGCGTCTGCAGTTCTTC. Amino acid sequence: CASIRTRERLQFF.

The V call is TRBV7-2, the J call TRBJ2-3; 7 bases align to TRBD1. V shed 4 bases and J 4 bases; nucleotides not matched to a gene: 2. The CDR3 extends over 13 amino acids. Germline assignment: CDR1 SGHTA and CDR2 FQGNSA. Written as DNA, the CDR3 is TGTGCCAGCAGCTCGGGACAGTCAGATACGCAGTATTTT. This sequence encodes CASSSGQSDTQYF.

V usage is TRBV6-6 and J usage is TRBJ2-7; D possibly corresponds to TRBD2 (5 bases). This CDR3 contains 15 residues. Trimming cost V 5 bases and J 2 bases, with 16 bases left between them. CDR1 and CDR2 (germline): MNHNY, SVGAGI (reference sequence). The CDR3 loop is CASSMGDGRAYEQYF. The CDR3 region has the DNA TGTGCCAGCAGTATGGGAGATGGACGAGCCTACGAGCAGTACTTC.

The V and J genes are TRBV5-8 and TRBJ1-6; weak D call: TRBD1 (5 bases). This CDR3 has 14 amino acids. Trimming shortened V by 4 bases and J by 5 bases, and 10 bases separated the two germline ends. Germline CDR1 reads SGHTS; CDR2 reads YDEGEE. The CDR3 DNA follows: TGTGCCAGCAGCGAGTACAGGCATAATTCACCCCTCCACTTT. It yields the protein CASSEYRHNSPLHF.

The chain uses TRBV10-3 and TRBJ2-7; no firm D call. V gave up 4 bases and J gave up 4 bases, with 8 bases separating them. Germline V lookup: CDR1 ENHRY, CDR2 SYGVKD. This CDR3 spans 12 amino acids. The CDR3 protein is CAISGEGYEQYF. The CDR3 DNA reads as TGTGCCATCAGTGGTGAAGGGTACGAGCAGTACTTC.

The chain recombines TRBV28 with TRBJ2-7; TRBD2 aligns across 10 bases. The CDR3 covers 19 residues. The germline CDR1 and CDR2 sequences are MDHEN and SYDVKM. V trimming: 6 bases; J trimming: 0 bases; junction bases outside the gene matches: 17. CDR3 nucleotides: TGTGCCAGCAGCACTAGCGGGAAAGAGTCAAGTGAGAGCTCCTACGAGCAGTACTTC. Amino acids: CASSTSGKESSESSYEQYF.

CDR3 sequence reads: CASSLEDLAFF. In DNA, the CDR3 is TGTGCCAGCAGTTTAGAGGATCTAGCTTTCTTT. The chain carries TRBV28 and TRBJ1-1; D call uncertain. This CDR3 comprises 11 residues. V dropped 2 bases and J dropped 10 bases, with 8 bases sitting between them. Germline CDR1 reads MDHEN; CDR2 reads SYDVKM.

The rearrangement joins TRBV6-1 to TRBJ2-7; weak D call: TRBD1 (5 bases). Germline CDR1 reads MNHNS; CDR2 reads SASEGT. Trimming stripped 1 base from V and 5 bases from J, with 9 bases between. This CDR3 comprises 13 residues. The CDR3, as DNA: TGTGCCAGCAGTGAAGGTGTCAGGGACGAGCAGTACTTC. As protein: CASSEGVRDEQYF.

As concerns this clone: Other DNA sequences in this sample translate to the same CDR3. The chain joins TRBV7-9 to TRBJ1-1; 7 bases line up with TRBD1. CDR3 length: 15 residues. Germline CDR1 SEHNR, CDR2 FQNEAQ (reference sequence). The V gene end was trimmed by 1 base and the J gene end by 1 base; junction bases not matched to a gene: 3. Written as DNA, the CDR3 is TGTGCCAGCAGCTTAGTTCAGGGGGGGAACACTGAAGCTTTCTTT. Translating it yields CASSLVQGGNTEAFF.

This clone has more than one count but fewer than ten. This chain connects TRBV7-9 to TRBJ1-1; D is unclear. This CDR3 comprises 12 residues. Germline CDR1 and CDR2: SEHNR and FQNEAQ (reference sequence). V lost 6 bases and J lost 3, with 8 bases in between. The CDR3 DNA reads TGTGCCAGCAGTTATATGGACACTGAAGCTTTCTTT. It translates to CASSYMDTEAFF.

This chain connects TRBV10-3 to TRBJ2-1; 11 bases agree with TRBD2. Germline CDR1 is ENHRY and CDR2 is SYGVKD. The CDR3 has 21 residues. The J segment lost 0 bases and the V segment lost 2 bases, leaving 15 bases of the junction unmatched. The CDR3 loop is CAISETSGSRTISYSYNEQFF. The CDR3 DNA sequence: TGTGCCATCAGTGAGACTAGCGGGAGTCGCACGATCAGTTACTCCTACAATGAGCAGTTCTTC.

The V and J genes are TRBV7-9 and TRBJ1-5; a possible D gene is TRBD1 (5 bases). The CDR3 extends over 17 amino acids. Deletions cut 1 base from V and 0 bases from J, with 13 bases between. The germline CDR1 and CDR2 sequences are SEHNR and FQNEAQ (reference sequence). CDR3 DNA sequence: TGTGCCAGCAGCTTAGGGGGACGGACTTATAGCAATCAGCCCCAGCATTTT. Its translation: CASSLGGRTYSNQPQHF.